The rows below give T cell receptor beta chains drawn from one sample of a study of CD8+ T cells in alopecia areata. Generated by immunoSEQ multiplex PCR, the TCRdb table keeps only in-frame clones and is missing some. The sample carries 130,000 or so clones, around 87% recorded once. The source material was CD8+ T cells sorted from blood, sampled at week 4, from a patient treated with tofacitinib. These receptor sequences come from a human donor with alopecia areata. CDR3s include the opening cysteine and the closing phenylalanine or tryptophan. The order of the fields is clone size, J gene, D gene, V gene, CDR3 protein, CDR3 DNA. The D gene is left open where the match is weak. The size entry is marked missing in some rows and otherwise reads once, few, many or a size class.

size: once; J: TRBJ2-2; D: TRBD1; V: TRBV5-1; CDR3: CASSLWIVTGGTNTGELFF; DNA: TGCGCCAGCAGCTTGTGGATCGTGACAGGGGGAACTAACACCGGGGAGCTGTTTTTT
size: -; J: TRBJ1-5; D: -; V: TRBV6-4; CDR3: CASSDNSNQPQHF; DNA: TGTGCCAGCAGTGACAATAGCAATCAGCCCCAGCATTTT
size: -; J: TRBJ2-6; D: TRBD1; V: TRBV7-9; CDR3: CASSHPGQVSGANVLTF; DNA: TGTGCCAGCAGTCATCCGGGACAGGTCTCTGGGGCCAACGTCCTGACTTTC
size: -; J: TRBJ2-1; D: TRBD1; V: TRBV5-1; CDR3: CASSLGQGYDEQFF; DNA: TGCGCCAGCAGCCTGGGACAGGGCTACGATGAGCAGTTCTTC
size: -; J: TRBJ2-2; D: TRBD2; V: TRBV27; CDR3: CASSPKAPSGSPNGELFF; DNA: TGTGCCAGCAGTCCAAAAGCCCCCAGCGGGAGTCCGAACGGGGAGCTGTTTTTT
size: -; J: TRBJ1-1; D: -; V: TRBV27; CDR3: CASSEGWMNTEAFF; DNA: TGTGCCAGCAGTGAGGGTTGGATGAACACTGAAGCTTTCTTT
size: -; J: TRBJ2-1; D: -; V: TRBV5-4; CDR3: CASSLDGGGRFGEQFF; DNA: TGTGCCAGCAGCTTGGATGGGGGGGGCCGGTTCGGTGAGCAGTTCTTC
size: -; J: TRBJ2-7; D: -; V: TRBV25-1; CDR3: CASSDTLGGRAYEQYF; DNA: TGTGCCAGCAGTGACACATTAGGGGGGAGGGCCTACGAGCAGTACTTC
size: few; J: TRBJ1-6; D: -; V: TRBV7-8; CDR3: CASSLAVLLGAANSPLHF; DNA: TGTGCCAGCAGCTTAGCCGTTCTATTGGGGGCAGCTAATTCACCCCTCCACTTT
size: -; J: TRBJ1-1; D: TRBD1; V: TRBV5-1; CDR3: CASSLAWGQGLGMNTEAFF; DNA: TGCGCCAGCAGCTTGGCCTGGGGACAGGGCCTTGGGATGAACACTGAAGCTTTCTTT
size: -; J: TRBJ2-3; D: -; V: TRBV2; CDR3: CARSPGETDTQYF; DNA: TGTGCCAGAAGTCCAGGGGAGACAGATACGCAGTATTTT
size: -; J: TRBJ2-7; D: -; V: TRBV13; CDR3: CASSVLSYEQYF; DNA: TGTGCCAGCAGCGTCCTCTCCTACGAGCAGTACTTC
size: -; J: TRBJ2-2; D: TRBD1; V: TRBV7-2; CDR3: CASTHPGQGYTGELFF; DNA: TGTGCCAGCACCCATCCGGGACAGGGCTATACCGGGGAGCTGTTTTTT
size: -; J: TRBJ2-7; D: -; V: TRBV19; CDR3: CASSQKFDLASTYEQYF; DNA: TGTGCCAGTAGTCAAAAATTCGACCTGGCTAGTACCTACGAGCAGTACTTC
size: -; J: TRBJ2-7; D: -; V: TRBV15; CDR3: CATSTPEGGYEQYF; DNA: TGTGCCACCAGCACCCCGGAGGGGGGCTACGAGCAGTACTTC
size: -; J: TRBJ1-6; D: -; V: TRBV10-3; CDR3: CAISESLERPLHF; DNA: TGTGCCATCAGTGAGTCCTTAGAGAGACCCCTCCACTTT
size: -; J: TRBJ2-7; D: -; V: TRBV27; CDR3: CASSLIPNSYEQYF; DNA: TGTGCCAGCAGTTTAATTCCTAATTCCTACGAGCAGTACTTC
size: few; J: TRBJ2-7; D: -; V: TRBV10-3; CDR3: CAISETDYEQYF; DNA: TGTGCCATCAGTGAGACGGACTACGAGCAGTACTTC
size: -; J: TRBJ1-1; D: -; V: TRBV6-1; CDR3: CASSVSSLNTEAFF; DNA: TGTGCCAGCAGTGTTAGTAGTCTGAACACTGAAGCTTTCTTT
size: few; J: TRBJ2-1; D: -; V: TRBV27; CDR3: CASSFRSALAYAGGDNEQFF; DNA: TGTGCCAGCAGTTTTCGGAGCGCCCTAGCGTACGCGGGTGGCGACAATGAGCAGTTCTTC
size: -; J: TRBJ1-5; D: -; V: TRBV6-5; CDR3: CASWSSDQPQHF; DNA: TGTGCCAGCTGGTCGAGTGATCAGCCCCAGCATTTT
size: few; J: TRBJ2-4; D: -; V: TRBV4-1; CDR3: CASSQEEDIQYF; DNA: TGCGCCAGCAGCCAAGAGGAAGACATTCAGTACTTC
size: -; J: TRBJ2-7; D: -; V: TRBV27; CDR3: CASSVQGISYEQYF; DNA: TGTGCCAGCAGTGTCCAGGGTATCTCCTACGAGCAGTACTTC
size: once; J: TRBJ2-1; D: TRBD2; V: TRBV27; CDR3: CASSYGGGGYNEQFF; DNA: TGTGCCAGCAGTTACGGCGGGGGGGGATACAATGAGCAGTTCTTC
size: -; J: TRBJ2-7; D: -; V: TRBV7-9; CDR3: CASSSQMTHINAEQYF; DNA: TGTGCCAGCAGCTCCCAGATGACGCACATCAACGCCGAGCAGTACTTC
size: -; J: TRBJ2-1; D: TRBD2; V: TRBV27; CDR3: CASSQNNGGGNEQFF; DNA: TGTGCCAGCAGCCAAAATAACGGGGGGGGCAATGAGCAGTTCTTC
size: -; J: TRBJ2-7; D: -; V: TRBV30; CDR3: CAWRGENEQYF; DNA: TGTGCCTGGAGAGGGGAAAACGAGCAGTACTTC
size: -; J: TRBJ2-7; D: TRBD1; V: TRBV9; CDR3: CASSVGTGLTYEQYF; DNA: TGTGCCAGCAGCGTCGGGACAGGGTTAACCTACGAGCAGTACTTC
size: -; J: TRBJ2-6; D: -; V: TRBV30; CDR3: CAWSGSAGANVLTF; DNA: TGTGCCTGGAGTGGGAGCGCCGGGGCCAACGTCCTGACTTTC
size: once; J: TRBJ1-1; D: -; V: TRBV19; CDR3: CASSIGPDGGTEAFF; DNA: TGTGCCAGTAGTATAGGCCCCGATGGGGGGACTGAAGCTTTCTTT
size: -; J: TRBJ2-1; D: -; V: TRBV29-1; CDR3: CSVGEASYNEQFF; DNA: TGCAGCGTGGGGGAAGCAAGCTACAATGAGCAGTTCTTC
size: -; J: TRBJ2-2; D: -; V: TRBV29-1; CDR3: CSVIRGENTGELFF; DNA: TGCAGCGTTATCCGCGGGGAGAACACCGGGGAACTGTTTTTT